This entry features one T cell receptor beta chain sequence. Its cognate antigen is unknown. PBMCs numbering at least 6 million were isolated per sample. A second roughly 7 to 12 cycle PCR used barcoded and J-beta primers. TCRdb reprocessed the 5' RACE reads via MiXCR and lists one record per CDR3 protein. The sample includes 790,000 or so distinct CDR3 sequences, around 50% of them seen just once. This CDR3 contains 13 residues. CDR1 is MRHNA, CDR2 SNTAGT, per germline. The V gene end was trimmed by 7 bases and the J gene end by 1 base; junction bases not matched to a gene: 2. These data come from a study of blood T cells in healthy people across ages. Study-wide results and limits: More naive CD4+ cells and higher diversity marked long-lived donors relative to aged donors.

This chain joins TRBV6-4 and TRBJ2-3; 7 nucleotides match TRBD2. Source material: blood. This TCR derives from a man at least 80 years old in good health. The CDR3 DNA follows: TGTGCCAGCATTGGACTAGGCACAGATACGCAGTATTTT. As protein: CASIGLGTDTQYF.